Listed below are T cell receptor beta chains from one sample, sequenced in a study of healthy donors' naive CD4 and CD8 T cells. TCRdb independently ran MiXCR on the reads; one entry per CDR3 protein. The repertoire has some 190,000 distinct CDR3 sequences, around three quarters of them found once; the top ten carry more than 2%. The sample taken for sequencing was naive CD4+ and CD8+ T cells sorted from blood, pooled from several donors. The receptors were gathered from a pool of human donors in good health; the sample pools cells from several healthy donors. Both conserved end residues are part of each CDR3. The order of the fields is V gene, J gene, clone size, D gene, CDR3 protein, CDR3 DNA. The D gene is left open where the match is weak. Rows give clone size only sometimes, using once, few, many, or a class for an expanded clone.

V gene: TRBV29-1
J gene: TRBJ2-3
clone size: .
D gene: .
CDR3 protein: CSAVFMGTQYF
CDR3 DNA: TGCAGCGCCGTGTTTATGGGTACGCAGTATTTT

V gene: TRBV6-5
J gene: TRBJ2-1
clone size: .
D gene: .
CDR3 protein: CASSYSSIDEQFF
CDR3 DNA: TGTGCCAGCAGTTACTCGTCAATTGATGAGCAGTTCTTC

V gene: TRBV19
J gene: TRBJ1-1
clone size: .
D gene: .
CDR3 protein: CASSIGRAVNTEAFF
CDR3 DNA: TGTGCCAGTAGTATAGGGCGGGCAGTGAACACTGAAGCTTTCTTT

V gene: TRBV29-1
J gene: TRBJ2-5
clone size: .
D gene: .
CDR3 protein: CSVDDSGETQYF
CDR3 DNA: TGCAGCGTCGATGACAGTGGGGAGACCCAGTACTTC

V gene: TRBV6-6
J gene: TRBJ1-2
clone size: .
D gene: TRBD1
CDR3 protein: CASSSGQDYGYTF
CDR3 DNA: TGTGCCAGCAGCTCCGGACAGGACTATGGCTACACCTTC

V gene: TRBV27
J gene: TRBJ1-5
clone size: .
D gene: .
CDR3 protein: CASWGGYNQPQHF
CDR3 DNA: TGTGCCAGCTGGGGCGGGTACAATCAGCCCCAGCATTTT

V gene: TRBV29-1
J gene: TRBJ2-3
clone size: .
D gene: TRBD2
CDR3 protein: CSVLAGGPTDTQYF
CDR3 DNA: TGCAGCGTCCTAGCGGGAGGGCCTACAGATACGCAGTATTTT

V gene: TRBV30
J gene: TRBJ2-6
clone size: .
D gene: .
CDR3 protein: CAWKQGTLSGANVLTF
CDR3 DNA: TGTGCCTGGAAACAGGGGACTCTCTCTGGGGCCAACGTCCTGACTTTC

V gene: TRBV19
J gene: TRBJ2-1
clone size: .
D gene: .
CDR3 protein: CASSIGRGTTEQFF
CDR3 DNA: TGTGCCAGTAGTATCGGACGGGGGACGACTGAGCAGTTCTTC

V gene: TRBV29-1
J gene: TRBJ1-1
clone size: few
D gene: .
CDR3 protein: CSVSRVLPNTEAFF
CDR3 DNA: TGCAGCGTGAGCAGGGTACTTCCAAACACTGAAGCTTTCTTT

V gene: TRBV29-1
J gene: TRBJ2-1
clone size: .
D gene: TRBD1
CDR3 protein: CSVEWTGGYEQFF
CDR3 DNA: TGCAGCGTTGAGTGGACAGGGGGCTACGAGCAGTTCTTC

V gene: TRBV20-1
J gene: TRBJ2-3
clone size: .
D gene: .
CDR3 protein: CSARDSQRRRTDTQYF
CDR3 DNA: TGCAGTGCTAGAGATTCCCAGCGGAGACGCACAGATACGCAGTATTTT

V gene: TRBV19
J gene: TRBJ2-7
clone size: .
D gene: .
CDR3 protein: CASSSWTRSSYEQYF
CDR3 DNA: TGTGCCAGTAGTTCTTGGACTCGGAGCTCCTACGAGCAGTACTTC

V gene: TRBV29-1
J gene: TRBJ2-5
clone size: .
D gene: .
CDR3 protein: CSVEARVEETQYF
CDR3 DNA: TGCAGCGTTGAAGCCCGGGTTGAAGAGACCCAGTACTTC

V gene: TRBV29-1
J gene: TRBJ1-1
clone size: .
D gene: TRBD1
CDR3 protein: CSAGQGNEAFF
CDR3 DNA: TGCAGCGCTGGACAGGGAAATGAAGCTTTCTTT

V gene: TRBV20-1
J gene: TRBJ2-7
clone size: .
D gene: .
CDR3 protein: CSARVVGSYEQYF
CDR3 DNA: TGCAGTGCTAGGGTCGTCGGATCCTACGAGCAGTACTTC

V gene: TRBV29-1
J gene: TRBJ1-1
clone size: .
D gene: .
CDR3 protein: CTVNENTEAFF
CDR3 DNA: TGCACCGTGAATGAGAACACTGAAGCTTTCTTT

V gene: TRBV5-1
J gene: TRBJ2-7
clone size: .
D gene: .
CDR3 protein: CASSSQVETGHYEQYF
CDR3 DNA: TGCGCCAGCAGCTCGCAAGTGGAAACAGGGCACTACGAGCAGTACTTC

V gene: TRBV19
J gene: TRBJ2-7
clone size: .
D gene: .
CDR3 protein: CATTNLRGDGSYEQYF
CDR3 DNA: TGTGCCACCACGAACCTCAGGGGGGACGGATCCTACGAGCAGTACTTC

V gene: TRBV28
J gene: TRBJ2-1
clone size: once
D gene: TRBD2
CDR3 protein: CASSLKLAGGHNEQFF
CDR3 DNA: TGTGCCAGCAGTCTTAAGCTAGCGGGCGGTCACAATGAGCAGTTCTTC

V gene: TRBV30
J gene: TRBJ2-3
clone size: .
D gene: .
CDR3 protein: CAWSELGGGEDTQYF
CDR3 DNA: TGTGCCTGGAGCGAACTTGGGGGAGGAGAAGATACGCAGTATTTT

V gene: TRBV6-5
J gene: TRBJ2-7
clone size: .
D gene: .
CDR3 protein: CASSYSGLTGSSYEQYF
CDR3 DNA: TGTGCCAGCAGTTACTCGGGGCTCACGGGGAGCTCCTACGAGCAGTACTTC

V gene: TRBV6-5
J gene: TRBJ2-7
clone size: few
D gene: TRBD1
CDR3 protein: CASSYRDSPYEQYF
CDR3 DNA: TGTGCCAGCAGTTACCGGGACAGCCCCTACGAGCAGTACTTC

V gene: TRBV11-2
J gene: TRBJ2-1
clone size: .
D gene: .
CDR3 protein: CASSPPGRSYNEQFF
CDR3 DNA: TGTGCCAGCAGCCCCCCAGGACGTAGCTACAATGAGCAGTTCTTC

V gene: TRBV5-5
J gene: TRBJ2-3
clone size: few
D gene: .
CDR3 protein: CATRGGTDTQYF
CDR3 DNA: TGTGCCACCCGAGGAGGGACAGATACGCAGTATTTT

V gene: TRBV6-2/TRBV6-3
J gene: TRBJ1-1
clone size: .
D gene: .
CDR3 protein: CASSYSSGTMNTEAFF
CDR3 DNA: TGTGCCAGCAGTTACTCTTCAGGGACCATGAACACTGAAGCTTTCTTT

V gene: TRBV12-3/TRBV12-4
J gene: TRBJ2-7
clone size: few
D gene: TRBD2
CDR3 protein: CASSLTSGYEQYF
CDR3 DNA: TGTGCCAGCAGTTTGACTAGCGGGTACGAGCAGTACTTC

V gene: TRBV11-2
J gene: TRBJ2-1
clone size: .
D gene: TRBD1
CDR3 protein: CASSLDRAYSYNEQFF
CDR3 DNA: TGTGCCAGCAGCCTGGACAGGGCATACTCCTACAATGAGCAGTTCTTC

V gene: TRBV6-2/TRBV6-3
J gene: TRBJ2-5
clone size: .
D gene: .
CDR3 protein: CASSYHVVGETQYF
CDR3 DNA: TGTGCCAGCAGCTACCACGTAGTAGGAGAGACCCAGTACTTT

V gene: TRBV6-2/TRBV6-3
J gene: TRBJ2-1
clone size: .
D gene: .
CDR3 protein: CASSRTLTSYNEQFF
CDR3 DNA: TGTGCCAGCAGTCGGACACTCACTAGCTACAATGAGCAGTTCTTC

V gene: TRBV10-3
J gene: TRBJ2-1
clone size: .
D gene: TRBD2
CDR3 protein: CAISGEGPSSYNEQFF
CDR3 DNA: TGTGCCATCAGTGGGGAGGGGCCGAGCTCCTACAATGAGCAGTTCTTC

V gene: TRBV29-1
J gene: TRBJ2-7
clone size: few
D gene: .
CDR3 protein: CSVETGLGYEQYF
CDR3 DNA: TGCAGCGTTGAGACGGGATTGGGCTACGAGCAGTACTTC

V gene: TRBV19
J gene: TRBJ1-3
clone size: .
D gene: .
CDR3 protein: CASRTESGNTIYF
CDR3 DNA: TGTGCCAGTAGGACAGAATCTGGAAACACCATATATTTT

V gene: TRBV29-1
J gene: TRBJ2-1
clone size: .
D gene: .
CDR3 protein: CSARGLGSYNEQFF
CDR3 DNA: TGCAGCGCCCGAGGGCTGGGCTCCTACAATGAGCAGTTCTTC

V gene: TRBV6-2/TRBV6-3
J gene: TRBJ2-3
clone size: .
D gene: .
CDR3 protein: CASSYFGGTQYF
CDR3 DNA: TGTGCCAGCAGTTACTTCGGAGGTACGCAGTATTTT

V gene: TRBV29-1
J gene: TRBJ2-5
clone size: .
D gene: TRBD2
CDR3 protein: CSAVLAGDTPWETQYF
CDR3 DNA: TGCAGCGCTGTTCTAGCGGGGGATACCCCATGGGAGACCCAGTACTTC

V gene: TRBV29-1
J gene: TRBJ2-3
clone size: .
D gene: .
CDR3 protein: CSVEGASVTDTQYF
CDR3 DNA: TGCAGCGTTGAAGGAGCGAGCGTCACAGATACGCAGTATTTT

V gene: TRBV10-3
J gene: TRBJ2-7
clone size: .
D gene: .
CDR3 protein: CATGGSTSSYEQYF
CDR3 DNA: TGTGCCACCGGAGGGTCGACTAGTAGCTACGAGCAGTACTTC

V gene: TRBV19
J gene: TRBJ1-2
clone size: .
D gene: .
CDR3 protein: CASSTRDWGNYGYTF
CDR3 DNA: TGTGCCAGTAGTACCCGTGATTGGGGTAACTATGGCTACACCTTC

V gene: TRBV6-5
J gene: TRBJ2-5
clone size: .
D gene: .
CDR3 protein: CASSYSAFTGSDAQYF
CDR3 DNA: TGTGCCAGCAGTTACTCCGCCTTTACAGGGTCCGATGCCCAGTACTTC

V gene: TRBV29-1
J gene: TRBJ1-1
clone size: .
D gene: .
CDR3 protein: CSADVPHTEAFF
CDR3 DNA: TGCAGCGCGGACGTTCCCCACACTGAAGCTTTCTTT

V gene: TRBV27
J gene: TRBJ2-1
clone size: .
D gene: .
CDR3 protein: CASSSGLSSYNEQFF
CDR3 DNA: TGTGCCAGCAGTTCCGGACTGTCCTCCTACAATGAGCAGTTCTTC

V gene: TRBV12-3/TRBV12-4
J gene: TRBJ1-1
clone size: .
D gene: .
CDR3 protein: CASTSGRVTEAFF
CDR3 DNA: TGTGCCAGCACCTCCGGGAGGGTCACTGAAGCTTTCTTT